This entry lists 24 T cell receptor beta chains sequenced from one sample in a study of cytomegalovirus exposure and HLA in healthy donors (TCRdb year 2017). Library generation was performed with the immunoSEQ multiplex PCR assay. A mixture of 60 forward primers for TCR Vbeta segments and 13 reverse primers for TCR Jbeta segments was used in the multiplex PCR. In its TCRdb copy, this immuneACCESS table keeps in-frame sequences only and misses some clones. Where compared with another copy, unresolved V genes explain less than half of these, and the others have no known cause. For this sample there are a few hundred thousand clones; 65% to 75% appear just once. The ten largest clones take up roughly 1.9% of the sample. The source material was PBMCs. Every receptor here comes from a woman in her 30s in good health and CMV-seronegative.

The chain carries TRBV5-6 and TRBJ2-1; TRBD2 might be the D (5 bases). Trimming left V 4 bases short and J 4 bases short, with 18 bases between. Per the germline V gene, CDR1 is SGHDT and CDR2 is YYEEEE. The CDR3 has 16 amino acids. The CDR3 sequence is CASSRRSERTYNEQFF. CDR3 nucleotide sequence: TGTGCCAGCAGCCGAAGATCGGAGCGGACTTACAATGAGCAGTTCTTC.

With regard to this clone: The junction shows a germline mismatch at one end, possibly a read error. This chain links TRBV19 with TRBJ2-3; D is uncertain. This CDR3 is built from 17 residues. Looked up from germline, CDR1 is LNHDA and CDR2 is SQIVND (reference sequence). The CDR3 bases are TGTGGCAGTAGTATTCCCAGCGCCCCATCTAGCACAGATACGCAGTATTTT. Amino acid sequence: CGSSIPSAPSSTDTQYF.

The gene calls are TRBV6-1 and TRBJ1-5, with D perhaps TRBD1 (5 bases). This CDR3 contains 14 residues. Looked up from germline, CDR1 is MNHNS and CDR2 is SASEGT. Trimming removed 6 bases from V and 5 bases from J, with 14 bases in between. CDR3 DNA: TGTGCCAGCAGCCAAGGAGGGGTCGATCAGCCCCAGCATTTT. Protein sequence: CASSQGGVDQPQHF.

The genes are TRBV7-8 and TRBJ2-7; 10 positions match TRBD2. Germline V gives CDR1 SGHVS, CDR2 FQNEAQ. The ends lost 1 base at V and 9 bases at J; junction bases unmatched: 9. The CDR3 contains 15 residues. In nucleotides, the CDR3 is TGTGCCAGCAGCTTAGTCAGCGGGAGGGCTATGGGGCAGTACTTC. As protein: CASSLVSGRAMGQYF.

The chain employs TRBV2 and TRBJ2-5; 10 nucleotides line up with TRBD2. The ends lost 7 bases at V and 7 bases at J; junction bases unmatched: 12. The CDR3 extends over 15 amino acids. Germline V gives CDR1 SNHLY, CDR2 FYNNEI. This CDR3 reads CASKRGLAAEGTQYF. For the CDR3, the DNA is TGTGCCAGCAAGAGAGGACTAGCGGCAGAGGGGACCCAGTACTTC. Supplemented by reference TRBV2 and TRBJ2-5, the full variable domain reads EPEVTQTPSHQVTQMGQEVILRCVPISNHLYFYWYRQILGQKVEFLVSFYNNEISEKSEIFDDQFSVERPDGSNFTLKIRSTKLEDSAMYFCASKRGLAAEGTQYFGPGTRLLVL.

The rearrangement links TRBV5-1 to TRBJ1-3; tentative D call: TRBD1 (5 bases). This CDR3 is built from 15 residues. Germline assignment: CDR1 SGHRS and CDR2 YFSETQ. Trimming left V 1 base short and J 4 bases short, with 12 bases between. The CDR3 loop is CASSLSGLTGNTIYF. In DNA, the CDR3 is TGCGCCAGCAGCTTGTCGGGACTGACGGGAAACACCATATATTTT.

This chain links TRBV6-4 with TRBJ2-1; 13 bases are shared with TRBD2. Germline V gene data show CDR1 as MRHNA and CDR2 as SNTAGT. With 0 bases clipped from V and 9 bases from J, the junction kept 8 bases outside the gene matches. The CDR3 has 17 amino acids. The CDR3 spells CASSDSVLAGGLGEQFF. CDR3 nucleotide sequence: TGTGCCAGCAGTGACTCGGTACTAGCGGGGGGGCTAGGTGAGCAGTTCTTC.

The chain is built from TRBV6-4 and TRBJ2-1; 10 bases line up with TRBD2. CDR1 and CDR2 from the germline V gene are MRHNA and SNTAGT. The V segment lost 0 bases and the J segment 7 bases; nucleotides outside the gene matches: 6. The length of the CDR3 is 16 residues. In nucleotides, the CDR3 is TGTGCCAGCAGTGACTCGTTAGCGGGAGGTTCTAATGAGCAGTTCTTC. This translates into CASSDSLAGGSNEQFF.

There are a few counts of this clone. The J gene is TRBJ1-1, the V gene TRBV5-1; D gene uncertain. V lost 5 bases, J lost 4 bases, and 12 bases lay in between. The CDR3 sequence is 13 residues long. Germline V gives CDR1 SGHRS, CDR2 YFSETQ. CDR3 nucleotides: TGCGCCAGCAGGATATCGGGAGGCACTGAAGCTTTCTTT. It encodes CASRISGGTEAFF.

This sequence joins TRBV6-1 and TRBJ1-3; D gene uncertain. The V end was cut by 4 bases, the J end by 4 bases, with 8 bases between. Germline V lookup: CDR1 MNHNS, CDR2 SASEGT. CDR3 length: 13 amino acids. This CDR3 reads CASSGSRGNTIYF. The CDR3 nucleotides are TGTGCCAGCAGTGGATCGAGGGGAAACACCATATATTTT.

The chain has TRBV5-4 and TRBJ2-3; TRBD1 aligns across 7 bases. The CDR3 loop spans 15 amino acids. Germline V gives CDR1 SGHNT, CDR2 YYREEE (reference sequence). V gave up 0 bases and J gave up 3 bases; unmatched junction bases: 4. DNA for the CDR3: TGTGCCAGCAGCTTGGAGGGGGCTGGGACAGATACGCAGTATTTT. It specifies CASSLEGAGTDTQYF.

The V and J genes are TRBV19 and TRBJ1-2; 8 positions agree with TRBD1. The CDR3 contains 17 residues. Trimming took 7 bases from V and 8 from J; bases not matched to a gene: 21. Germline V lookup: CDR1 LNHDA, CDR2 SQIVND (reference sequence). The CDR3 region has the DNA TGTGCCAGTACCAATGAGCCCGGACAGGGAGTAGTCTGGGGCTACACCTTC. Protein: CASTNEPGQGVVWGYTF.

This clone was counted only a few times. This chain links TRBV30 with TRBJ2-1; D ambiguous. The germline V gene has CDR1 GTSNPN and CDR2 SVGIG (reference sequence). The germline V and J ends were trimmed by 1 base and 2 bases, with 12 bases remaining between them. The CDR3 contains 15 residues. The CDR3 coding sequence is TGTGCCTGGAGTGGGTCGGTGAGTCCCTACAATGAGCAGTTCTTC. Protein: CAWSGSVSPYNEQFF.

V is TRBV9 and J is TRBJ2-5; 16 nucleotides line up with TRBD2. CDR1 is SGDLS and CDR2 is YYNGEE in the germline V gene. The V and J ends lost 7 bases and 5 bases, in that order; junction bases with no gene match: 5. This CDR3 spans 15 amino acids. The CDR3 loop is CASGKGLAGGETQYF. In DNA, the CDR3 is TGTGCCAGCGGCAAGGGACTAGCGGGGGGGGAGACCCAGTACTTC.

The chain couples TRBV7-8 to TRBJ2-1; 7 bases are shared with TRBD2. The junction had 8 bases not matched to a gene; V was cut back by 2 bases and J by 10 bases. Germline lookup yields CDR1 SGHVS and CDR2 FQNEAQ. The CDR3 has 14 residues. The CDR3 nucleotides read TGTGCCAGCAGCTTATTTGGGGGAGGGTACGAGCAGTTCTTC. It encodes CASSLFGGGYEQFF.

The chain uses TRBV9 and TRBJ2-2; no definite D call. The V gene's germline CDR1 is SGDLS and CDR2 YYNGEE. The V end was cut by 7 bases, the J end by 5 bases, with 9 bases between. This CDR3 comprises 12 residues. CDR3 coding DNA: TGTGCCAGCGAAACAGAAACCGGGGAGCTGTTTTTT. This sequence encodes CASETETGELFF.

The chain combines TRBV4-1 with TRBJ2-3, with 7 bases that match TRBD1. Germline CDR1 reads MGHRA; CDR2 reads YSYEKL. V lost 4 bases to trimming and J lost 1 base; unmatched junction nucleotides: 8. There are 16 residues in the CDR3. The CDR3 reads CASSLRPQGGTDTQYF. In nucleotides, the CDR3 is TGCGCCAGCAGCCTTCGGCCCCAGGGGGGCACAGATACGCAGTATTTT.

The V gene is TRBV23-1, the J gene TRBJ2-1; 7 bases are shared with TRBD2. TRBV23-1 is sorted into the ORF group, with uncertain function. V was clipped by 4 bases and J by 0 bases; unmatched bases: 21. The length of the CDR3 is 21 residues. The CDR3 coding sequence is TGCGCCAGCAGTCTAAAGAGGGGTCCTACCTCAGCGGGACTCTCCTACAATGAGCAGTTCTTC. Translating it yields CASSLKRGPTSAGLSYNEQFF.

The table lists this clone with a count of one. This rearrangement joins TRBV9 to TRBJ1-1; 7 bases match TRBD1. CDR3 size: 14 residues. With 3 bases clipped from V and 8 bases from J, the junction kept 10 bases outside the gene matches. Looked up from germline, CDR1 is SGDLS and CDR2 is YYNGEE. As DNA, the CDR3 is TGTGCCAGCAGCGCCTACAAGGGGACAGCCGAAGCTTTCTTT. The encoded protein is CASSAYKGTAEAFF. The full variable domain, its missing parts supplied by reference TRBV9 and TRBJ1-1, is DSGVTQTPKHLITATGQRVTLRCSPRSGDLSVYWYQQSLDQGLQFLIQYYNGEERAKGNILERFSAQQFPDLHSELNLSSLELGDSALYFCASSAYKGTAEAFFGQGTRLTVV.

The chain couples TRBV6-4 to TRBJ1-2, with 7 bases aligning to TRBD1. V shed 8 bases, J shed 0 bases, and the junction held 12 bases outside the gene matches. There are 16 residues in the CDR3. Per germline, CDR1 MRHNA and CDR2 SNTAGT. CDR3 protein: CASSRDSKIPNYGYTF. CDR3 DNA sequence: TGTGCCAGCTCACGGGACAGTAAGATCCCTAACTATGGCTACACCTTC.

The count of this clone is one. V gene TRBV9 combines with J gene TRBJ2-6; the D is unclear. V was cut by 3 bases and J by 4 bases, with 11 bases left in between. The CDR3 contains 15 residues. The germline CDR1 and CDR2 sequences are SGDLS and YYNGEE. The CDR3 here is CASSAVTAGANVLTF. Written as DNA, the CDR3 is TGTGCCAGCAGCGCGGTGACTGCCGGGGCCAACGTCCTGACTTTC.

The table lists this clone with a count of one. V is TRBV6-5 and J is TRBJ2-1; the match to TRBD1 covers 9 bases. Germline values: CDR1 MNHEY, CDR2 SVGAGI. CDR3 size: 15 residues. V dropped 3 bases and J dropped 5; count of bases not matched to a gene: 5. The CDR3 spells CASSYTGQGNNEQFF. CDR3 coding DNA: TGTGCCAGCAGTTATACGGGACAGGGTAACAATGAGCAGTTCTTC.

V usage is TRBV13 and J usage is TRBJ1-2; possibly TRBD1 for D (5 bases). Germline values: CDR1 PRHDT, CDR2 FYEKMQ (reference sequence). V shed 5 bases and J shed 2 bases, with 9 bases lying between them. The CDR3 totals 13 residues. The CDR3, as DNA: TGTGCCAGCAGCGGGGGGATCAACTATGGCTACACCTTC. This encodes CASSGGINYGYTF.

This clone was observed a single time. This chain uses TRBV9 with TRBJ1-1; TRBD1 agrees at 7 bases. The germline V gene has CDR1 SGDLS and CDR2 YYNGEE. This CDR3 has 17 residues. After removal of 2 bases from V and 5 bases from J, the junction contained 15 bases not matched to a gene. CDR3 in DNA: TGTGCCAGCAGCGTCGAGATTGAGGGGACAGCGAGGACTGAAGCTTTCTTT. As protein: CASSVEIEGTARTEAFF.